This TCR beta chain was found in a study of OX40 agonist ivuxolimab in advanced cancers. Germline CDR1 is MNHEY and CDR2 is SVGAGI. V was cut by 0 bases and J by 1 base, with 6 bases left in between. There are 15 residues in the CDR3. Remarks on this clone: The antigen is unknown.

Study results and caveats: Low levels of normalized T-cell clonal expansion also appeared in some nonresponders.

Profiled with immunoSEQ multiplex PCR; TCRdb holds only in-frame clones, not every one. The sample lists about 22,000 clones, roughly 82% occurring once. Sample: CD4+ or CD8+ T cells sorted from blood, taken in a trial of the OX40 agonist ivuxolimab. V gene TRBV6-5 combines with J gene TRBJ2-2, with unresolved D. This clonotype originated in an adult with an advanced solid tumor such as melanoma, head and neck, liver or kidney cancer. The chain's CDR3 is CASSYSAGNTGELFF. CDR3 DNA: TGTGCCAGCAGTTACTCGGCCGGGAACACCGGGGAGCTGTTTTTT.